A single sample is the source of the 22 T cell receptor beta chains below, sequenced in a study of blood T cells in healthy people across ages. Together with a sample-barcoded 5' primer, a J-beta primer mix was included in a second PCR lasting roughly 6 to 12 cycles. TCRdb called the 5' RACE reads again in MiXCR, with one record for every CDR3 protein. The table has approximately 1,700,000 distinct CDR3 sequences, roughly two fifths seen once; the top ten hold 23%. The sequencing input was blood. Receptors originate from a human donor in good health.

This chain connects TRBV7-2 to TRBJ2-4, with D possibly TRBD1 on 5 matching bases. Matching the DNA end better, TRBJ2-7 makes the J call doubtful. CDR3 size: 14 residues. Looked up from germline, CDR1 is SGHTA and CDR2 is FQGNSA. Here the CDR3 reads CASSVDSSHGEQYF. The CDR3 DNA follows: TGTGCCAGCAGCGTAGACAGTTCCCATGGCGAGCAGTACTTC.

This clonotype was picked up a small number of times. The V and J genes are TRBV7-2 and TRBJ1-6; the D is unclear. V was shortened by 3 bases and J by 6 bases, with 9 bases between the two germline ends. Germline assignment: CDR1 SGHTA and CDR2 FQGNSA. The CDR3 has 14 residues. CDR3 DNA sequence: TGTGCCAGCAGCTTTCTCCTGGGTAATTCACCCCTCCACTTT. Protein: CASSFLLGNSPLHF.

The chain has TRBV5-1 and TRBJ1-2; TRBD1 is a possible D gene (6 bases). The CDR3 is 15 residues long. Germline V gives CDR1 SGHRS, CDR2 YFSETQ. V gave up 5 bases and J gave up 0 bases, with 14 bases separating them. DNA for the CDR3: TGCGCCAGCAGACCAACCGGACAGCCTAACTATGGCTACACCTTC. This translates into CASRPTGQPNYGYTF.

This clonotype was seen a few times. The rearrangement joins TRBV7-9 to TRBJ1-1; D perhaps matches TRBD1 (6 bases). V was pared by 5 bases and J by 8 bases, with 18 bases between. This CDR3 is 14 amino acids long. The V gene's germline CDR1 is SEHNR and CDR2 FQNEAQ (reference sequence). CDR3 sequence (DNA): TGTGCCAGCAGCGCCCGAACAGGGCTCGGAGAAGCTTTCTTT. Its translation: CASSARTGLGEAFF.

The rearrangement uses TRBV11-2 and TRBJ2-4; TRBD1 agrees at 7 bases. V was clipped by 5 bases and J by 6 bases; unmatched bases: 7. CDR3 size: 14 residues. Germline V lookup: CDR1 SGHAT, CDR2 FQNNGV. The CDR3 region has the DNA TGTGCCAGCAGCCACCGGGACAGAGCAAACATTCAGTACTTC. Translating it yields CASSHRDRANIQYF.

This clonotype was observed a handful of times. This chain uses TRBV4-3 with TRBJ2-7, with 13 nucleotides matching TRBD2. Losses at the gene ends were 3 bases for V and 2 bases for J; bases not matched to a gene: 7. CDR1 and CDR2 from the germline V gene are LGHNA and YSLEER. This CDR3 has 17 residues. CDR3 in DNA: TGCGCCAGCAGCCACCCAGGACTAGCGGGGGCCCCCTACGAGCAGTACTTC. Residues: CASSHPGLAGAPYEQYF.

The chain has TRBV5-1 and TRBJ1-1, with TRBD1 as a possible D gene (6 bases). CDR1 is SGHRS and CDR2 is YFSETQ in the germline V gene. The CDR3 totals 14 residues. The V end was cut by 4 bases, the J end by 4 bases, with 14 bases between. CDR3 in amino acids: CASSVGQGVTEAFF. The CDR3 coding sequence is TGCGCCAGCAGCGTGGGACAAGGGGTCACTGAAGCTTTCTTT.

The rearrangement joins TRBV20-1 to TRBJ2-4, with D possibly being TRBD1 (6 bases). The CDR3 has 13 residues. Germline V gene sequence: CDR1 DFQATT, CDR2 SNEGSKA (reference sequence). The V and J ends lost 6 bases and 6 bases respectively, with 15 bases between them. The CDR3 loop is CSAGQSGGNIQYF. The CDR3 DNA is TGCAGTGCCGGACAGTCAGGTGGAAACATTCAGTACTTC.

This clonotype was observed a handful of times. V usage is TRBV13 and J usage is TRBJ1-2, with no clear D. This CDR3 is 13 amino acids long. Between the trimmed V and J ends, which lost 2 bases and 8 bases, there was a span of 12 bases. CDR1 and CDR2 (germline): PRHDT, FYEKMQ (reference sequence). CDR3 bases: TGTGCCAGCAGCTTACCAGGCTCTCCGGGCTACACCTTC. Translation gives CASSLPGSPGYTF.

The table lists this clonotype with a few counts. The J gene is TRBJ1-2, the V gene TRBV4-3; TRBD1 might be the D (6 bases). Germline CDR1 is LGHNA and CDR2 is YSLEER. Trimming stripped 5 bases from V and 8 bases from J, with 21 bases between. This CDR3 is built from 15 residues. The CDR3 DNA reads TGCGCCAGCAGCGAAAGGGATACCGGACAGCAAGGCTACACCTTC. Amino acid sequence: CASSERDTGQQGYTF.

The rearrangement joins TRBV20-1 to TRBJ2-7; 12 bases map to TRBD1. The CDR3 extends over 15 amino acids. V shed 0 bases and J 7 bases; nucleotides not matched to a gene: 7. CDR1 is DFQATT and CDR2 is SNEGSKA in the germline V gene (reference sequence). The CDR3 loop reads CSARDGGQGAWEQYF. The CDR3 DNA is TGCAGTGCTAGAGATGGGGGACAGGGGGCTTGGGAGCAGTACTTC.

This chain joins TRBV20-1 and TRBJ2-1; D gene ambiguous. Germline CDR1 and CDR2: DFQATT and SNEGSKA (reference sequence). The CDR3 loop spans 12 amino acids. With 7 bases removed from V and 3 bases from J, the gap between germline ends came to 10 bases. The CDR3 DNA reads TGCAGTGGCGTACAAATCTACAATGAGCAGTTCTTC. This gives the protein CSGVQIYNEQFF.

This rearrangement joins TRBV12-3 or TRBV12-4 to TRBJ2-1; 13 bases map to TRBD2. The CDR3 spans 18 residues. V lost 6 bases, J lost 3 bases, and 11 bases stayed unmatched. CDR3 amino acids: CASSTLAGGRGDYNEQFF. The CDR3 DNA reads TGTGCCAGCAGCACACTAGCGGGGGGGAGAGGGGACTACAATGAGCAGTTCTTC.

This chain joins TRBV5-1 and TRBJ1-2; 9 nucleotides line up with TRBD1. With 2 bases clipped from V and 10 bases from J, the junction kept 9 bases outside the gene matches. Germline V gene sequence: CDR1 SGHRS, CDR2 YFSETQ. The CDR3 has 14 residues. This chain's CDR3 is CASSLLQTGGDYTF. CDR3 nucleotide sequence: TGCGCCAGCAGCTTACTTCAGACAGGGGGGGACTACACCTTC. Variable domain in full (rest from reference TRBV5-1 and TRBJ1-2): KAGVTQTPRYLIKTRGQQVTLSCSPISGHRSVSWYQQTPGQGLQFLFEYFSETQRNKGNFPGRFSGRQFSNSRSEMNVSTLELGDSALYLCASSLLQTGGDYTFGSGTRLTVV.

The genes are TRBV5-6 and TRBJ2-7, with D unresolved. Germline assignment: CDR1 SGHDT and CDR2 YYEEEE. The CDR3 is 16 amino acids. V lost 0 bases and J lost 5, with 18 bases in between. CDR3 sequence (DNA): TGTGCCAGCAGCTTGGGTGCTCGTGTACCCTTCCACGAGCAGTACTTC. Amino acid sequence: CASSLGARVPFHEQYF.

The CDR3 DNA is TGTGCCAGCAGCTCGGGGACAGGGGGCGCTTACGAGCAGTACTTC. Protein product: CASSSGTGGAYEQYF. The chain recombines TRBV11-1 with TRBJ2-7, with TRBD1 identical over 12 bases. The germline gives CDR1 SGHAT, CDR2 FQDESV (reference sequence). This CDR3 has 15 residues. V was clipped by 4 bases and J by 4 bases; unmatched bases: 5.

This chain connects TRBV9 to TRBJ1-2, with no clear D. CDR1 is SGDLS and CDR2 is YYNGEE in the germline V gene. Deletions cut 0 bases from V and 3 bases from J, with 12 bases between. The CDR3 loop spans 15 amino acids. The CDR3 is CASSVGGSTHYGYTF. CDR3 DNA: TGTGCCAGCAGCGTAGGAGGGTCTACCCACTATGGCTACACCTTC. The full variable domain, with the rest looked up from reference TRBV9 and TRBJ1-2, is DSGVTQTPKHLITATGQRVTLRCSPRSGDLSVYWYQQSLDQGLQFLIQYYNGEERAKGNILERFSAQQFPDLHSELNLSSLELGDSALYFCASSVGGSTHYGYTFGSGTRLTVV.

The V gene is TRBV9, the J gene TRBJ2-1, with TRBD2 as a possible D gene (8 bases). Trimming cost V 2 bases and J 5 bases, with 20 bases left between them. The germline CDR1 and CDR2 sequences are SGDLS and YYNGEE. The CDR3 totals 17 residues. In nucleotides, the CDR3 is TGTGCCAGCAGCGTTAAGGGGGCGGGGGGTCCAGACAATGAGCAGTTCTTC. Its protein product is CASSVKGAGGPDNEQFF.

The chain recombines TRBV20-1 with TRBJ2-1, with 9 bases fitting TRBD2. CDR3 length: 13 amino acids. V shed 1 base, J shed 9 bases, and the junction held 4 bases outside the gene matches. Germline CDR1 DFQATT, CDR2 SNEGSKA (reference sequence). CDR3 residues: CSARGTSASEQFF. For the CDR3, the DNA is TGCAGTGCTAGAGGGACTAGCGCATCTGAGCAGTTCTTC.

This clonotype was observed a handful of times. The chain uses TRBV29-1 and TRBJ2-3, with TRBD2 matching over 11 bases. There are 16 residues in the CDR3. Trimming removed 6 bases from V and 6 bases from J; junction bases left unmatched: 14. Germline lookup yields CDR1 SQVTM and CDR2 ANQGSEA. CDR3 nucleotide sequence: TGCAGCGTGAATAGCGGGGGGGCCGGGAACTCCGATACGCAGTATTTT. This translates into CSVNSGGAGNSDTQYF.

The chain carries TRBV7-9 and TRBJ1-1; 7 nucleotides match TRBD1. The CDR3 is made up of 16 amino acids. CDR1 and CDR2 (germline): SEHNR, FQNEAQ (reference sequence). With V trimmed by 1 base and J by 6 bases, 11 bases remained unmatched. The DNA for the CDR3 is TGTGCCAGCAGCTTAGTGGCAGGGGGAAGTTCAGCTGAAGCTTTCTTT. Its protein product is CASSLVAGGSSAEAFF.

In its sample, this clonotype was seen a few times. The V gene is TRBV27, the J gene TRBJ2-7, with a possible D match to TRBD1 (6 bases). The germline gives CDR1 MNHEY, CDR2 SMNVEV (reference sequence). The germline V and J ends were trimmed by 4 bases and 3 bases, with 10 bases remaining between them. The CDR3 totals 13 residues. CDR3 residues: CASSWGHDYEQYF. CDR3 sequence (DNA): TGTGCCAGCAGTTGGGGACATGACTACGAGCAGTACTTC.